A selection of T cell receptor beta chains follows, all from one sample in a study of HIV-infected patients and healthy controls. MiXCR was run by TCRdb on the 5' RACE reads, yielding one entry per CDR3 protein. Counted here are some 19,000 distinct CDR3 sequences, roughly a tenth occurring once; the ten biggest clones make up around 3.1%. Input material: blood. These receptors all stem from an adult in good health. CDR3s include the opening cysteine and the closing phenylalanine or tryptophan. Fields, in order: clone size, V gene, J gene, D gene, CDR3 DNA, CDR3 protein. The D gene is left open where the match is weak. Clone size is stated in some rows and not others, as once, few, many or a class when expanded.

clone size: many; V gene: TRBV12-3/TRBV12-4; J gene: TRBJ2-2; D gene: NA; CDR3 DNA: TGTGCCAGCAGTTTCGGGGGTTCAAACACCGGGGAGCTGTTTTTT; CDR3 protein: CASSFGGSNTGELFF
clone size: many; V gene: TRBV11-1; J gene: TRBJ2-3; D gene: TRBD1; CDR3 DNA: TGTGCCAGCAGCGGACCGGGACAGGGGGCGCGGGCCACAGATACGCAGTATTTT; CDR3 protein: CASSGPGQGARATDTQYF
clone size: many; V gene: TRBV10-2; J gene: TRBJ2-3; D gene: TRBD2; CDR3 DNA: TGCGCCACCAATAGCGGGACTAGCACAGATACGCAGTATTTT; CDR3 protein: CATNSGTSTDTQYF
clone size: medium-sized; V gene: TRBV11-2; J gene: TRBJ2-5; D gene: NA; CDR3 DNA: TGTGCCAGCAGCTTAGCAGGCAAAGAGACCCAGTACTTC; CDR3 protein: CASSLAGKETQYF
clone size: many; V gene: TRBV6-1; J gene: TRBJ2-7; D gene: TRBD2; CDR3 DNA: TGTGCCAGCAGTGAGCCGGGACTAGTTGCCTACGAGCAGTACTTC; CDR3 protein: CASSEPGLVAYEQYF
clone size: many; V gene: TRBV30; J gene: TRBJ1-1; D gene: NA; CDR3 DNA: TGTGCCTGGAGTGTAGGTACTGAAGCTTTCTTT; CDR3 protein: CAWSVGTEAFF
clone size: many; V gene: TRBV5-1; J gene: TRBJ2-3; D gene: NA; CDR3 DNA: TGCGCCAGCAGCTTGGCCCGACCCACAGATACGCAGTATTTT; CDR3 protein: CASSLARPTDTQYF
clone size: few; V gene: TRBV7-9; J gene: TRBJ2-6; D gene: NA; CDR3 DNA: TGTGCCAGCAGCGGGGGACCTGGGGCCAACGTCCTGACTTTC; CDR3 protein: CASSGGPGANVLTF
clone size: medium-sized; V gene: TRBV5-6; J gene: TRBJ2-7; D gene: NA; CDR3 DNA: TGTGCCAGCAGCTTGGGGCAGCCCCCCTACGAGCAGTACTTC; CDR3 protein: CASSLGQPPYEQYF
clone size: many; V gene: TRBV7-2; J gene: TRBJ2-7; D gene: TRBD2; CDR3 DNA: TGTGCCAGCAGCTTAGGGACTAGCGGGAGTTACGAGCAGTACTTC; CDR3 protein: CASSLGTSGSYEQYF
clone size: many; V gene: TRBV18; J gene: TRBJ2-1; D gene: TRBD1; CDR3 DNA: TGTGCCAGCTCACGGGGACAGGGGGCGAACAATGAGCAGTTCTTC; CDR3 protein: CASSRGQGANNEQFF
clone size: medium-sized; V gene: TRBV7-2; J gene: TRBJ2-3; D gene: TRBD1; CDR3 DNA: TGTGCCAGCAGCTCCGGACAGGGCACAGATACGCAGTATTTT; CDR3 protein: CASSSGQGTDTQYF
clone size: NA; V gene: TRBV12-3/TRBV12-4; J gene: TRBJ2-1; D gene: TRBD2; CDR3 DNA: TGTGCCAGCAGTCCCTATAGCGGGAGGAATTCCTACAATGAGCAGTTCTTC; CDR3 protein: CASSPYSGRNSYNEQFF
clone size: medium-sized; V gene: TRBV5-1; J gene: TRBJ1-1; D gene: NA; CDR3 DNA: TGCGCCAGCAGCCCGGACGCCGGGCGGAACACTGAAGCTTTCTTT; CDR3 protein: CASSPDAGRNTEAFF
clone size: medium-sized; V gene: TRBV10-3; J gene: TRBJ2-3; D gene: TRBD2; CDR3 DNA: TGTGCCATCAGTGGAGTAGCGGGAGTGGGCACAGATACGCAGTATTTT; CDR3 protein: CAISGVAGVGTDTQYF
clone size: NA; V gene: TRBV20-1; J gene: TRBJ2-3; D gene: TRBD2; CDR3 DNA: TGCAGTGCTATTTATAGCGGGAGGGCAGTGAGCACAGATACGCAGTATTTT; CDR3 protein: CSAIYSGRAVSTDTQYF
clone size: many; V gene: TRBV5-8; J gene: TRBJ2-3; D gene: NA; CDR3 DNA: TGTGCCAGCAGCCGTCCGGGACTCCGCACAGATACGCAGTATTTT; CDR3 protein: CASSRPGLRTDTQYF
clone size: many; V gene: TRBV11-2; J gene: TRBJ2-4; D gene: TRBD2; CDR3 DNA: TGTGCCAGCAGCTTAGGGACTAGCGTAAACATTCAGTACTTC; CDR3 protein: CASSLGTSVNIQYF
clone size: few; V gene: TRBV4-1; J gene: TRBJ2-5; D gene: NA; CDR3 DNA: TGCGCCAGCAGCCAAGAGGCAGGTCGAGAGACCCAGTACTTC; CDR3 protein: CASSQEAGRETQYF
clone size: many; V gene: TRBV19; J gene: TRBJ2-3; D gene: TRBD2; CDR3 DNA: TGTGCCAGTAGTGCGGGGGAGGGGGATACGCAGTATTTT; CDR3 protein: CASSAGEGDTQYF
clone size: many; V gene: TRBV9; J gene: TRBJ2-3; D gene: NA; CDR3 DNA: TGTGCCAGCAGAATGGAGGGAGCAGATACGCAGTATTTT; CDR3 protein: CASRMEGADTQYF
clone size: many; V gene: TRBV18; J gene: TRBJ1-3; D gene: NA; CDR3 DNA: TGTGCCAGCTCACCAGAGACATTACTCACCATATATTTT; CDR3 protein: CASSPETLLTIYF
clone size: NA; V gene: TRBV19; J gene: TRBJ1-5; D gene: NA; CDR3 DNA: TGTGCCAGTAGTATTGGGGGCTCTGGAGGAAATCAGCCCCAGCATTTT; CDR3 protein: CASSIGGSGGNQPQHF
clone size: many; V gene: TRBV11-2; J gene: TRBJ2-1; D gene: TRBD2; CDR3 DNA: TGTGCCAGCAGCTGGGGCGGGACTAGCGGTCACAATGAGCAGTTCTTC; CDR3 protein: CASSWGGTSGHNEQFF
clone size: many; V gene: TRBV12-3/TRBV12-4; J gene: TRBJ2-7; D gene: NA; CDR3 DNA: TGTGCCAGCAGTGAGGACGCGACCCTAGTGGAGCAGTACTTC; CDR3 protein: CASSEDATLVEQYF
clone size: medium-sized; V gene: TRBV2; J gene: TRBJ2-5; D gene: TRBD1; CDR3 DNA: TGTGCCAGCACCAAAGCCGGGACAGGACAAGAGACCCAGTACTTC; CDR3 protein: CASTKAGTGQETQYF